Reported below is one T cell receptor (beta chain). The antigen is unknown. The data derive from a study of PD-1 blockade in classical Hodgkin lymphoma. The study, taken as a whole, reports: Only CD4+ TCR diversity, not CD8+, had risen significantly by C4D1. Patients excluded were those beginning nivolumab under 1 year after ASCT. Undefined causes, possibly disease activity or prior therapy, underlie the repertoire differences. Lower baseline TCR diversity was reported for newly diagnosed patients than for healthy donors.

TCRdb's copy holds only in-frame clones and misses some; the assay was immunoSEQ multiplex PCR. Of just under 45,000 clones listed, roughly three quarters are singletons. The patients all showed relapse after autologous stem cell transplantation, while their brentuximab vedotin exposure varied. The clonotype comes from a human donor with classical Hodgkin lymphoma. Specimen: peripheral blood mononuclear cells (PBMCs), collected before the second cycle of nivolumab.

The CDR3 loop reads CASSYAGEKTDTQYF. The DNA of the CDR3 is TGTGCCAGCAGTTACGCGGGAGAGAAAACAGATACGCAGTATTTT. This rearrangement joins TRBV6-5 to TRBJ2-3; 7 bases are a match to TRBD2. The germline gives CDR1 MNHEY, CDR2 SVGAGI. The CDR3 has 15 amino acids. With V trimmed by 2 bases and J by 3 bases, 5 bases remained unmatched.